Listed below are T cell receptor beta chains from one sample, sequenced in a study of T cell repertoires in aging, cancer and after chemotherapy. TCRdb independently ran MiXCR on the multiplex PCR reads; one entry per CDR3 protein. The sample yields 2,000 to 2,500 distinct CDR3 sequences, less than 25% seen once. The sequenced sample was blood. These receptors originate from a human donor with a solid tumor. Each CDR3 is given with its conserved first and last residue. Fields, in order: V gene, clone size, J gene, D gene, CDR3 DNA, CDR3 protein. A D gene is named only where the DNA matches it firmly. The size of a clone is reported for some rows only, either as once, few or many, or as a class for expanded clones.

TRBV7-9,few,TRBJ2-2,-,TGTGCCAGCAGCTGGGGATCCAACACCGGGGAGCTGTTTTTT,CASSWGSNTGELFF
TRBV6-2/TRBV6-3,medium-sized,TRBJ2-1,TRBD2,TGTGCCAGCAGATTAGCGGGGGGCGACAATGAGCAGTTCTTC,CASRLAGGDNEQFF
TRBV5-6,medium-sized,TRBJ1-1,-,TGTGCCAGCAGCCCTGAATCTGACAGGTACACTGAAGCTTTCTTT,CASSPESDRYTEAFF
TRBV4-3,-,TRBJ2-3,TRBD2,TGCGCCAGCAGCCAAGATCTGGTAGCGGGGAGTGCAGGTAGAGCAGATACGCAGTATTTT,CASSQDLVAGSAGRADTQYF
TRBV6-5,medium-sized,TRBJ1-5,-,TGTGCCAGCAGTTACTCAGGGGAGGGTCAGCCCCAGCATTTT,CASSYSGEGQPQHF
TRBV19,-,TRBJ2-3,-,TGTGCCAGTAGTATCCTTATGGGGGGCTTGGATACGCAGTATTTT,CASSILMGGLDTQYF
TRBV10-3,medium-sized,TRBJ2-4,TRBD2,TGTGCCATCAGTGAGTCGACTATCGGAAGCGGGAGGGCCAAAAACATTCAGTACTTC,CAISESTIGSGRAKNIQYF
TRBV6-5,once,TRBJ1-1,-,TGTGCCAGCAGTTACTCAGGGGAACTGAGGGGCACTGAAGCTTTCTTT,CASSYSGELRGTEAFF
TRBV20-1,-,TRBJ1-2,-,TGCAGTGCTAGAGTGGGAGAAGGGTATGGCTACACCTTC,CSARVGEGYGYTF
TRBV24-1,medium-sized,TRBJ2-1,TRBD2,TGTGCCACCAGTGATTCCCTAAGCGGGGGGTCTTCTGAGCAGTTCTTC,CATSDSLSGGSSEQFF
TRBV4-3,few,TRBJ1-4,-,TGCGCCAGCAGCCAAGATTGGGGGTTTTCTGAAAAACTGTTTTTT,CASSQDWGFSEKLFF
TRBV7-2,medium-sized,TRBJ2-2,TRBD2,TGTGCCAGCAGCCCCAGCGGGGGGGGCACCGGGGAGCTGTTTTTT,CASSPSGGGTGELFF
TRBV5-1,-,TRBJ2-5,-,TGCGCCAGCTCCGCCTCACCGGCCCGGGCAGGCGAGACCCAGTACTTC,CASSASPARAGETQYF
TRBV14,-,TRBJ1-6,-,TGTGCCAGCAGCCAAGGGGGAAGAGCGAGGGAATATTCACCCCTCCACTTT,CASSQGGRAREYSPLHF
TRBV7-2,few,TRBJ1-2,-,TGTGCCAGCAGCTTAGGGTTGGGGGATAACTATGGCTACACCTTC,CASSLGLGDNYGYTF
TRBV5-6,-,TRBJ2-5,TRBD2,TGTGCCAGCAGCTTAACAGCGGGGGGTTGGGGGTCGCAAGAGACCCAGTACTTC,CASSLTAGGWGSQETQYF
TRBV20-1,-,TRBJ2-5,-,TGCAGTGCTAGAGTTGAGGGGGTCGGGACCCAGTACTTC,CSARVEGVGTQYF
TRBV10-3,-,TRBJ2-3,TRBD2,TGTGCCATCAGTGAGCCCTACCGGACTAGCGGGTTCTCCTCTAGCACAGATACGCAGTATTTT,CAISEPYRTSGFSSSTDTQYF
TRBV6-1,medium-sized,TRBJ2-3,TRBD2,TGTGCCAGCGGCTCCGGGACTAGCGGGGGGACCACAGATACGCAGTATTTT,CASGSGTSGGTTDTQYF
TRBV7-2,medium-sized,TRBJ2-2,TRBD2,TGTGCCGTTACGGGGGGCACCGGGGAGCTGTTTTTT,CAVTGGTGELFF
TRBV6-1,large,TRBJ2-2,-,TGTGCCAGCAGTGAAGGGGACACCGGGGAGCTGTTTTTT,CASSEGDTGELFF
TRBV5-4,medium-sized,TRBJ2-1,-,TGTGCCAGCAGCTTGATCCAGACGGGATACAATGAGCAGTTCTTC,CASSLIQTGYNEQFF
TRBV19,medium-sized,TRBJ1-2,TRBD1,TGTGCCAGTAGTACTGGACAGGTTCCTTATGGCTACACCTTC,CASSTGQVPYGYTF
TRBV13,-,TRBJ2-7,-,TGTGCCAGCAGCCGAGGCGAAGCCTACGAGCAGTACTTC,CASSRGEAYEQYF
TRBV6-1,few,TRBJ1-3,-,TGTGCCAGCAGTGAATTGGCTTTCTCTGGAAACACCATATATTTT,CASSELAFSGNTIYF
TRBV19,medium-sized,TRBJ1-2,TRBD1,TGTGCCAGTATCGGAGGAGGGGGCGCGAGCTATGGCTACACCTTC,CASIGGGGASYGYTF
TRBV2,medium-sized,TRBJ2-2,TRBD1,TGTGCCAGCAGTGAAGCTAGTAACAGGGGGATCAACACCGGGGAGCTGTTTTTT,CASSEASNRGINTGELFF
TRBV6-5,medium-sized,TRBJ2-5,TRBD1,TGTGCCAGCAGTTACGGGGACAGTATAGAGACCCAGTACTTC,CASSYGDSIETQYF
TRBV12-3/TRBV12-4,-,TRBJ2-3,-,TGTGCCAGCAGCCCCCAGGGGACTAGCACAGATACGCAGTATTTT,CASSPQGTSTDTQYF
TRBV11-2,-,TRBJ2-5,TRBD1,TGTGCCAGCAGCTCCCCGCGGACAGGGTTTGATTCTGAGACCCAGTACTTC,CASSSPRTGFDSETQYF
TRBV12-3/TRBV12-4,medium-sized,TRBJ1-3,-,TGTGCCAGCAGTTTTAGAGGAAGGACGGGCTCTGGAAACACCATATATTTT,CASSFRGRTGSGNTIYF
TRBV6-5,medium-sized,TRBJ2-1,TRBD2,TGTGCCAGCAGAACCGGGACTAGCGGGGCTGAGTTCTTC,CASRTGTSGAEFF
TRBV6-5,medium-sized,TRBJ1-3,-,TGTGCCAGCAGCCTCACGGAAAGCTCTGGAAACACCATATATTTT,CASSLTESSGNTIYF
TRBV27,large,TRBJ2-1,TRBD1,TGTGCCAGCAGTCACCCGGGACAGACAAACAATGAGCAGTTCTTC,CASSHPGQTNNEQFF
TRBV24-1,medium-sized,TRBJ2-2,-,TGTGCCACCAGTGATTCGACGTTCACCGGGGAGCTGTTTTTT,CATSDSTFTGELFF
TRBV7-9,-,TRBJ1-1,-,TGTGCCAGCAGCTACCAGGATTTGGGAGCTTTCTTT,CASSYQDLGAFF
TRBV29-1,-,TRBJ2-7,-,TGCAGCTCATCCCAGGGGGGGGTGGAAGAGCAGTACTTC,CSSSQGGVEEQYF
TRBV7-2,few,TRBJ2-3,-,TGTGCCAGCAGCTTAGATGTCAGCACAGATACGCAGTATTTT,CASSLDVSTDTQYF
TRBV27,medium-sized,TRBJ2-7,-,TGTGCCAGCAGTTTATTAGGGGTGGCCTACGAGCAGTACTTC,CASSLLGVAYEQYF
TRBV7-6,medium-sized,TRBJ1-1,TRBD1,TGTGCCAGCGCTGAGACAGGGACTAGCACTGAAGCTTTCTTT,CASAETGTSTEAFF
TRBV5-1,few,TRBJ2-7,-,TGCGCCAGCAGCTATCAAGGGGGCGAGCAGTACTTC,CASSYQGGEQYF
TRBV7-6,few,TRBJ1-1,TRBD1,TGTGCCACACGGACAGGGGAAAACACTGAAGCTTTCTTT,CATRTGENTEAFF
TRBV19,medium-sized,TRBJ1-5,-,TGTGCCAGTAGTAGGGCAGGGGGCAATCAGCCCCAGCATTTT,CASSRAGGNQPQHF
TRBV20-1,few,TRBJ1-6,-,TGCAGTGCTAGGCGGGGGGATAGGGGAGCTAATTCACCCCTCCACTTT,CSARRGDRGANSPLHF
TRBV18,medium-sized,TRBJ1-5,-,TGTGCCAGCTCACTAACAAGTGGGGACACCCAGAATCAGCCCCAGCATTTT,CASSLTSGDTQNQPQHF
TRBV7-2,-,TRBJ1-2,TRBD1,TGTGCCAGCAGCTTAGAGACAGGGGCTAACTATGGCTACACCTTC,CASSLETGANYGYTF
TRBV13,medium-sized,TRBJ2-5,-,TGTGCCAGCCGTTTGGAGGAGTACCAAGAGACCCAGTACTTC,CASRLEEYQETQYF
TRBV7-4,-,TRBJ2-7,TRBD2,TGTGCCAGCAGCTCCGGGACTAGCGGGGGGCCTTCCTACGAGCAGTACTTC,CASSSGTSGGPSYEQYF
TRBV7-9,few,TRBJ1-1,-,TGTGCCAGCAGCCACGGGACGGCGGGCCCTGAAGCTTTCTTT,CASSHGTAGPEAFF
TRBV7-9,-,TRBJ2-5,-,TGTGCCAGCAGCGACGACATGTACCAAGAGACCCAGTACTTC,CASSDDMYQETQYF